This T cell receptor beta chain is drawn from a study of T cell changes during pregnancy in multiple sclerosis. V was clipped by 8 bases and J by 1 base, with 7 bases between them. Germline V gene data show CDR1 as MNHEY and CDR2 as SVGAGI. The CDR3 runs 12 residues. Assay used: immunoSEQ multiplex PCR; TCRdb lists only in-frame clones, some missing. This table holds fewer than 80,000 clones, 90% to 95% found once. This sequence joins TRBV6-5 and TRBJ2-3; D perhaps matches TRBD2 (6 bases). The source material was CD4+ T cells from peripheral blood mononuclear cells, sampled in the third trimester of pregnancy. The TCR originated in a female donor in good health, enrolled as a control in a pregnancy study. CDR3 bases: TGTGCCAGCGGCGGGGGCACAGATACGCAGTATTTT. Translation: CASGGGTDTQYF.